Shown below are 11 T cell receptor beta chains from a single sample sequenced in a study of regulatory T cells in long-lasting Graves disease. CDR3-region Arm-PCR and iRepertoire HTBI primers produced the TCR beta libraries. One entry per CDR3 protein results from TCRdb running MiXCR on the multiplex PCR reads. In the table there are 350,000 to 500,000 distinct CDR3 sequences, roughly 15% of which are singletons. Noted time point: newly diagnosed GD, antithyroid drugs for less than 3 months. The TCR library was prepared using RNA isolated from PBMCs. Separately, the same data were catalogued under a study of T cells in Graves' hyperthyroidism and ophthalmopathy.

The sequencing here drew on peripheral blood mononuclear cells (PBMCs), taken at new diagnosis, from a patient treated with antithyroid drugs. The receptors were sampled from a woman between 18 and 29 years old with Graves disease.

This clonotype was recorded at least ten times. This rearrangement joins TRBV28 to TRBJ2-1; D is unclear. CDR3 length equals 15 residues. Trimming pared 6 bases from V and 0 bases from J, leaving 12 bases between. CDR1 is MDHEN and CDR2 is SYDVKM in the germline V gene. CDR3 amino acids: CASRPQKSSYNEQFF. The CDR3 DNA sequence: TGTGCCAGCAGACCCCAAAAAAGCTCCTACAATGAGCAGTTCTTC.

This clonotype occurred a few times. The chain couples TRBV4-1 to TRBJ2-2; D is unresolved. The V gene's germline CDR1 is MGHRA and CDR2 YSYEKL. With 0 bases removed from V and 4 bases from J, the gap between germline ends came to 6 bases. This CDR3 is 14 amino acids long. CDR3: CASSQEPGTGELFF. CDR3 DNA: TGCGCCAGCAGCCAAGAACCGGGCACCGGGGAGCTGTTTTTT.

This clonotype was counted ten times or more. The chain has TRBV14 and TRBJ2-7; D is undetermined. V lost 1 base and J 10 bases, leaving 11 bases between the germline ends. Germline loops: CDR1 SGHDN, CDR2 FVKESK. This CDR3 is 12 amino acids long. The CDR3, as DNA: TGTGCCAGCAGCCAAGGGTTGCCAGTTCAGTACTTC. Encoded protein: CASSQGLPVQYF.

This clonotype was found a few times. The CDR3, as DNA: TGTGCCAGCAGACGCAACTATGGCTACACCTTC. It translates to CASRRNYGYTF. The V call is TRBV28, the J call TRBJ1-2, with D unresolved. The CDR3 contains 11 residues. Germline V gene data show CDR1 as MDHEN and CDR2 as SYDVKM. V gave up 6 bases and J gave up 2 bases, with 4 bases separating them.

There are a few counts of this clonotype. The rearrangement joins TRBV27 to TRBJ2-7; D possibly corresponds to TRBD2 (6 bases). CDR1 and CDR2 (germline): MNHEY, SMNVEV (reference sequence). The CDR3 loop spans 14 amino acids. Trimming removed 4 bases from V and 3 bases from J, with 13 bases in between. CDR3 in DNA: TGTGCCAGCAGTTCTGGACTAAGGTACTACGAGCAGTACTTC. As protein: CASSSGLRYYEQYF.

This clonotype was recorded at least ten times. The J gene is TRBJ2-1, the V gene TRBV18; D gene unclear. Germline-derived CDR1 and CDR2 are KGHSH and LQKENI. Trimming pared 5 bases from V and 8 bases from J, leaving 7 bases between. This CDR3 has 11 amino acids. The CDR3 loop reads CASSANDEQFF. The CDR3, as DNA: TGTGCCAGCTCAGCCAATGATGAGCAGTTCTTC.

This clonotype was observed at least ten times. The chain carries TRBV7-9 and TRBJ2-2, with a possible D match to TRBD2 (6 bases). V shed 6 bases and J shed 3 bases, with 14 bases lying between them. The CDR3 length is 15 residues. The germline gives CDR1 SEHNR, CDR2 FQNEAQ (reference sequence). The CDR3 bases are TGTGCCAGCAGTCCGGGACTCCCATACACCGGGGAGCTGTTTTTT. Translating gives CASSPGLPYTGELFF.

This chain uses TRBV5-8 with TRBJ2-6, with TRBD1 as a possible D gene (5 bases). The CDR3 extends over 18 amino acids. V gave up 1 base and J gave up 0 bases, with 14 bases separating them. CDR1 and CDR2 from the germline V gene are SGHTS and YDEGEE. The DNA for the CDR3 is TGTGCCAGCAGCTTGTTGAGACAGCCGACCTCTGGGGCCAACGTCCTGACTTTC. Translation: CASSLLRQPTSGANVLTF. The whole variable domain, filled in from reference TRBV5-8 and TRBJ2-6, reads EAGVTQSPTHLIKTRGQQATLRCSPISGHTSVYWYQQALGLGLQFLLWYDEGEERNRGNFPPRFSGRQFPNYSSELNVNALELEDSALYLCASSLLRQPTSGANVLTFGAGSRLTVL.

This clonotype was counted only a few times. At one boundary the junction diverges from the germline segment, which might be a read error. This sequence joins TRBV20-1 and TRBJ2-1; 7 nucleotides line up with TRBD2. The germline V gene has CDR1 DFQATT and CDR2 SNEGSKA (reference sequence). The CDR3 runs 12 residues. The CDR3 spells CSSRAGSNERFF. The CDR3 DNA reads as TGCAGTTCCCGAGCGGGGTCCAATGAGCGGTTCTTC.

At least ten counts were recorded for this clonotype. CDR3 residues: CASSRPVSGSYEQYF. CDR3 sequence (DNA): TGTGCCAGCAGCCGCCCGGTGAGCGGCTCCTACGAGCAGTACTTC. The rearrangement joins TRBV3-1 to TRBJ2-7; tentatively, D is TRBD2 (5 bases). V dropped 4 bases and J dropped 0 bases, with 13 bases sitting between them. Per the germline V gene, CDR1 is LGHDT and CDR2 is YNNKEL (reference sequence). The CDR3 runs 15 residues.

This clonotype has at least ten counts. The gene calls are TRBV11-2 and TRBJ2-3; 11 nucleotides line up with TRBD1. The CDR3 length is 17 residues. After removal of 5 bases from V and 3 bases from J, the junction contained 10 bases not matched to a gene. Germline lookup yields CDR1 SGHAT and CDR2 FQNNGV. The CDR3 nucleotides read TGTGCCAGCAGCATCGGACAGGGGGCGATCAGTACAGATACGCAGTATTTT. Its protein product is CASSIGQGAISTDTQYF.